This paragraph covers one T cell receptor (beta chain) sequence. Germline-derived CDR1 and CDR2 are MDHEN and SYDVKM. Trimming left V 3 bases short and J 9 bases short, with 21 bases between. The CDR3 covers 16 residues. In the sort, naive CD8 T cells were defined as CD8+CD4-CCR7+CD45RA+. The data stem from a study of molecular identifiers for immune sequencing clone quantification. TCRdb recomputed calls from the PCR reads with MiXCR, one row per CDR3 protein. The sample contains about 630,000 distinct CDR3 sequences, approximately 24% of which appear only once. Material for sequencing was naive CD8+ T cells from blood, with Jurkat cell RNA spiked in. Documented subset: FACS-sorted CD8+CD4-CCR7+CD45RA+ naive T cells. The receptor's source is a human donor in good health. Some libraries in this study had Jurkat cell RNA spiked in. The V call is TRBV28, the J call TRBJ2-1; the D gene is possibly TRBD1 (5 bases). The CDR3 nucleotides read TGTGCCAGCAGTTTCGAGACAGAAAGCTTCATAGCTGAGCAGTTCTTC. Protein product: CASSFETESFIAEQFF.